This T cell receptor beta chain was recovered during a study of OX40 agonist ivuxolimab in advanced cancers. As for the study in general: Previous treatment with anti-PD-1, anti-PD-L1 or anti-CTLA-4 therapy was allowed; 30% to 50% had received some.

The study, taken as a whole, reports: CD8+ T cells showed, on average, more clonal expansion than CD4+ cells. The CD4+ and CD8+ T cells in the blood had expanded clonally by week 6 at 0.1 to 3.0 mg/kg.

Blood draws occurred at baseline, cycle 4 day 1, and cycle 7 day 1. J gave up 7 bases and V 5 bases, and 11 bases lay outside the gene matches. The CDR3 runs 15 residues. CDR1 SGDLS and CDR2 YYNGEE come from the germline V gene. Notes on this clone: Its antigen is not known.

Measured with immunoSEQ multiplex PCR; TCRdb has only the in-frame clones, and not every one. Of about 26,000 clones detected, 70% to 80% appear once; the ten largest clones hold about 33%. This chain uses TRBV9 with TRBJ2-1; 8 nucleotides align to TRBD1. The input for sequencing was CD4+ or CD8+ T cells sorted from blood, taken in a trial of the OX40 agonist ivuxolimab. The sequence was obtained from an adult with an advanced solid tumor such as melanoma, head and neck, liver or kidney cancer. In DNA form, the CDR3 reads TGTGCCAGCAGGGACGACAGGGGTTTAGAGAATGAGCAGTTCTTC. Translation gives CASRDDRGLENEQFF. The entire variable domain, with the rest obtained from reference TRBV9 and TRBJ2-1, is as follows: DSGVTQTPKHLITATGQRVTLRCSPRSGDLSVYWYQQSLDQGLQFLIQYYNGEERAKGNILERFSAQQFPDLHSELNLSSLELGDSALYFCASRDDRGLENEQFFGPGTRLTVL.